Below, 10 T cell receptor beta chains from the same sample are listed, as sequenced in a study of T cell repertoires in aging, cancer and after chemotherapy (dated by TCRdb to between 2019 and 2020). Instead of sorted cells or RNA, genomic DNA extracted from peripheral blood served as the source for amplifying TCR beta rearrangements. The data were produced on an Illumina MiSeq. Rearranged TRB sequences spanning V, D and J segments were amplified by multiplex touch-down PCR using a mixed TRB-A/B primer pool. The raw public data were reprocessed by TCRdb itself: fastp quality trimming at Q25, MiXCR clonotype calling, in-frame beta chains only. CDR3 protein sequences are deduplicated, and each keeps its most common genes and DNA. This sample comprises some 15,000 distinct CDR3 sequences, approximately 22% of them detected only once. The top ten constitute 5% to 6% of the sample. Sequences were obtained from blood. The receptor source for this set is a human donor in good health.

This clonotype turned up a few times. The J gene is TRBJ1-2, the V gene TRBV25-1; 10 nucleotides align to TRBD1. This CDR3 comprises 15 residues. V lost 2 bases to trimming and J lost 5 bases; unmatched junction nucleotides: 5. Germline V gene sequence: CDR1 MGHDK, CDR2 SYGVNS. The DNA for the CDR3 is TGTGCCAGCAGTGAAGGTGGGGGACAGGGGTATGGCTACACCTTC. It is translated as CASSEGGGQGYGYTF.

The V gene is TRBV5-1, the J gene TRBJ2-1, with 8 bases fitting TRBD2. The CDR3 length is 16 residues. Germline V gives CDR1 SGHRS, CDR2 YFSETQ. The ends lost 2 bases at V and 9 bases at J; junction bases unmatched: 13. The CDR3 loop is CASSLKTGLGGSEQFF. The CDR3 coding sequence is TGCGCCAGCAGCTTAAAGACGGGACTAGGAGGCAGTGAGCAGTTCTTC.

Concerning this clonotype itself: Given a much more abundant clone one base away, this may be a read error. The V and J genes are TRBV27 and TRBJ2-2, with TRBD1 as a possible D gene (6 bases). The germline CDR1 and CDR2 sequences are MNHEY and SMNVEV (reference sequence). V was trimmed by 5 bases and J by 0 bases, leaving 13 bases between them. This CDR3 has 16 residues. CDR3 amino acids: CASSDTRDTNTGELFF. The CDR3 DNA sequence: TGTGCCAGCAGTGATACCCGGGACACGAACACCGGGGAGCTGTTTTTT.

There are a few counts of this clonotype. V usage is TRBV27 and J usage is TRBJ2-6; weak D call: TRBD1 (6 bases). CDR1 is MNHEY and CDR2 is SMNVEV in the germline V gene (reference sequence). V was shortened by 5 bases and J by 1 base, with 12 bases between the two germline ends. The CDR3 consists of 16 residues. CDR3 region: CASSPSGVSGANVLTF. The CDR3 coding sequence is TGTGCCAGCAGTCCCTCAGGGGTTTCTGGGGCCAACGTCCTGACTTTC.

A remark on this clonotype: The junction shows a germline mismatch at one end, possibly a read error. This chain uses TRBV4-3 with TRBJ2-1; 7 bases fit TRBD1. The CDR3 spans 16 residues. From germline, CDR1 is LGHNA and CDR2 YSLEER. The CDR3 spells CASSQAGQGAYNEQFF. In DNA, the CDR3 is TGTGCCAGCAGCCAAGCAGGGCAGGGGGCCTACAATGAGCAGTTCTTC.

This chain uses TRBV20-1 with TRBJ1-5, with D maybe TRBD1 (6 bases). The germline V gene encodes CDR1 DFQATT and CDR2 SNEGSKA (reference sequence). Trimming removed 1 base at V and 5 bases at J, with 9 bases between. The CDR3 runs 13 residues. CDR3 sequence (DNA): TGCAGTGCTAGAGGGGCAGGGGATCAGCCCCAGCATTTT. This sequence encodes CSARGAGDQPQHF.

The CDR3 DNA reads as TGTGCCAGCAGCCCTACCATCTCTGGAAACACCATATATTTT. This translates into CASSPTISGNTIYF. The chain joins TRBV7-2 to TRBJ1-3; D remains ambiguous. V lost 5 bases and J lost 0, with 8 bases in between. The CDR3 has 14 amino acids. CDR1 and CDR2 from the germline V gene are SGHTA and FQGNSA. Based on the CDR3 plus reference TRBV7-2 and TRBJ1-3, the full variable domain is GAGVSQSPSNKVTEKGKDVELRCDPISGHTALYWYRQSLGQGLEFLIYFQGNSAPDKSGLPSDRFSAERTGGSVSTLTIQRTQQEDSAVYLCASSPTISGNTIYFGEGSWLTVV.

The V and J genes are TRBV6-1 and TRBJ1-5; 7 positions agree with TRBD1. CDR1 is MNHNS, CDR2 SASEGT, per germline. V lost 6 bases, J lost 7 bases, and 9 bases stayed unmatched. The CDR3 is made up of 14 amino acids. CDR3 residues: CASRETGSEQPQHF. DNA for the CDR3: TGTGCCAGCAGGGAGACAGGGTCGGAGCAGCCCCAGCATTTT.

This clonotype appeared a few times. The chain uses TRBV5-1 and TRBJ2-2; perhaps D is TRBD1 or TRBD2 (5 bases each). The CDR3 loop spans 14 amino acids. CDR1 and CDR2 (germline): SGHRS, YFSETQ. V was trimmed by 6 bases and J by 6 bases, leaving 15 bases between them. CDR3 sequence: CASTSGQGAGELFF. CDR3 coding DNA: TGCGCCAGCACCTCGGGGCAGGGCGCCGGGGAGCTGTTTTTT.

By share, this clonotype ranks as medium-sized. The rearrangement joins TRBV6-5 to TRBJ1-5, with unresolved D. Germline-derived CDR1 and CDR2 are MNHEY and SVGAGI. The V and J ends lost 2 bases and 5 bases respectively, with 7 bases between them. The CDR3 extends over 13 amino acids. The CDR3 DNA reads TGTGCCAGCAGTTACAGCGTTGATCAGCCCCAGCATTTT. Residues: CASSYSVDQPQHF.